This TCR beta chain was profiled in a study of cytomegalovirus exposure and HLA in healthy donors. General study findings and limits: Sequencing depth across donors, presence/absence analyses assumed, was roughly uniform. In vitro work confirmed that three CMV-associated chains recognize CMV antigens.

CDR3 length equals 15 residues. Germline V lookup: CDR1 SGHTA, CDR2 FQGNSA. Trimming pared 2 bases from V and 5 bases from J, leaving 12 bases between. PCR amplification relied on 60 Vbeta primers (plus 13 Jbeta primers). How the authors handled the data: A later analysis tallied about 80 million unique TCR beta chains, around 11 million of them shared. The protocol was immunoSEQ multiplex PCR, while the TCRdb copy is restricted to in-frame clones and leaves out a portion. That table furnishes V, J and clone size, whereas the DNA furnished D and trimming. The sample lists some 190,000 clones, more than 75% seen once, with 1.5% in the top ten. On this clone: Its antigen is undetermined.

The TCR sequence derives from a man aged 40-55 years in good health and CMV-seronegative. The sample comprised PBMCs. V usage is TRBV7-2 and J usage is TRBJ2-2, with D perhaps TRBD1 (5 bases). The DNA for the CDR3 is TGTGCCAGCAGCTTAACAGGCCCGAGTACCGGGGAGCTGTTTTTT. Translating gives CASSLTGPSTGELFF.